The clone carrying this T cell receptor beta chain was seen ten or more times. This CDR3 is 15 amino acids long. J was trimmed by 4 bases and V by 4 bases; bases with no gene match: 5. Germline V CDR1 and CDR2: PRHDT, FYEKMQ (reference sequence). These data belong to a study of human T cells and chemical hapten exposure. Library construction involved attaching unique molecular identifiers to individual cDNA molecules, which allowed quantitative, reproducible TCR counting. TCRdb re-called the reads with MiXCR, one entry per CDR3 protein. The repertoire consists of about 120,000 distinct CDR3 sequences, with around 9% occurring once and the leading ten covering approximately 1.4%. Unfractionated whole blood was the source from which total RNA was extracted.

The receptor's source is a human donor in good health. Some clones in this sample may be carry-over from other donors' samples. This chain joins TRBV13 and TRBJ1-1; TRBD1 matches at 11 bases. Sequencing input: whole blood. Here the CDR3 reads CASSSGTGGSTEAFF. Here the CDR3 DNA reads TGTGCCAGCAGCTCCGGGACAGGGGGATCCACTGAAGCTTTCTTT.